Sequencing of this TCR beta chain was carried out in a study of blood T cell repertoires in COVID-19. Looking at the study overall: PBMCs, B-cell-depleted T cells, or T cells were the source of the cDNA or gDNA that made up the material.

Seattle patients were enrolled during active infection and followed longitudinally. The table came from immunoSEQ multiplex PCR; TCRdb's copy has only in-frame clones and leaves some out. This sample has around 310,000 clones, with around 91% found just once. V lost 3 bases and J lost 11; bases outside the gene matches: 14. The germline CDR1 and CDR2 sequences are SGHVS and FNYEAQ. The CDR3 loop spans 17 amino acids. V and J are TRBV7-6 and TRBJ1-6, with 9 nucleotides matching TRBD1. The receptor's source is a woman between 40 and 50 years old with COVID-19, enrolled during active disease. What was sequenced was peripheral blood. DNA of the CDR3: TGTGCCAGCAGCTTTTTGTCGACAGGGGGGATAAGAGCACCCCTCCACTTT. It encodes CASSFLSTGGIRAPLHF.